Each of the 25 T cell receptor beta chains below was sequenced from the same sample in a study of blood T cell repertoires in COVID-19. Repertoires were generated with immunoSEQ multiplex PCR, while TCRdb's copy carries only in-frame clones and drops some. The sample shows about 34,000 clones, around 73% of them seen only once. Input material: peripheral blood. These TCRs come from a woman in her sixties with acute or convalescent COVID-19.

The chain has TRBV5-6 and TRBJ1-2, with 9 nucleotides matching TRBD1. CDR3 length equals 14 residues. With V trimmed by 4 bases and J by 5 bases, 6 bases remained unmatched. Germline V gene lookup returns CDR1 SGHDT and CDR2 YYEEEE. DNA for the CDR3: TGTGCCAGCAGCGGCGGGACAGGGAGTTATGGCTACACCTTC. It specifies CASSGGTGSYGYTF.

This chain links TRBV3-1 (or the pseudogene TRBV3-2) with TRBJ2-3, with a weak D call TRBD2 (5 bases). CDR1 is LGHDT, CDR2 YNNKEL, per germline (reference sequence). V gave up 0 bases and J gave up 4 bases, with 8 bases separating them. CDR3 length: 14 amino acids. The CDR3 DNA sequence: TGTGCCAGCAGCCAAGATCACGGGGCAGATACGCAGTATTTT. It translates to CASSQDHGADTQYF.

The CDR3 DNA reads as TGTGCCAGCAGTGAACGAGGGGCGAGGGGGAATGAAAAACTGTTTTTT. It is translated as CASSERGARGNEKLFF. This chain links TRBV6-1 with TRBJ1-4; tentatively, D is TRBD1 (6 bases). From germline, CDR1 is MNHNS and CDR2 SASEGT. The V gene lost 2 bases and the J gene lost 5 bases, with 15 bases spanning the gap. CDR3 length: 16 amino acids.

The gene calls are TRBV5-8 and TRBJ2-1, with D perhaps matching TRBD1 (5 bases). V lost 0 bases, J lost 9 bases, and 28 bases lay in between. CDR3 length: 19 amino acids. Germline CDR1 reads SGHTS; CDR2 reads YDEGEE. The CDR3 region is CASSLGGLAVMGTVGEQFF. The DNA of the CDR3 is TGTGCCAGCAGCTTGGGGGGCTTAGCAGTTATGGGCACTGTTGGTGAGCAGTTCTTC.

In DNA form, the CDR3 reads TGCGCCAGCAGCTTGGCGGGAGTCGACAGCTCGGGCTACACCTTC. This encodes CASSLAGVDSSGYTF. V usage is TRBV5-1 and J usage is TRBJ1-2, with a tentative D call TRBD1 (5 bases). Germline V gene data show CDR1 as SGHRS and CDR2 as YFSETQ. The CDR3 spans 15 residues. V was clipped by 0 bases and J by 8 bases, with 17 bases between them.

The V gene is TRBV20-1, the J gene TRBJ2-6, with no clear D. Trimming left V 3 bases short and J 0 bases short, with 3 bases between. CDR3 length: 13 amino acids. The germline V gene encodes CDR1 DFQATT and CDR2 SNEGSKA (reference sequence). The CDR3 DNA is TGCAGTGCTAGTTACTCTGGGGCCAACGTCCTGACTTTC. It is translated as CSASYSGANVLTF.

This clone was recorded once. CDR3 DNA: TGCGCCAGCAGCTTTTTAGAGAATAATTCACCCCTCCACTTT. It specifies CASSFLENNSPLHF. The V gene is TRBV5-1, the J gene TRBJ1-6; D is unclear. Germline V CDR1 and CDR2: SGHRS, YFSETQ. The V and J ends lost 2 bases and 5 bases respectively, with 8 bases between them. The CDR3 totals 14 residues.

In the case of this clone: The CDR3 end shows no conserved phenylalanine or tryptophan, and so a read error is likely. The DNA is left out, because the CDR3 cannot be placed on it with certainty; the CDR3 is given as TCRdb lists it. The chain employs TRBV6-2 or TRBV6-3 and TRBJ2-7; the table's D call of TRBD2 was not tested on the DNA. From its first to its last residue, the CDR3 has 12 amino acids. CDR1 and CDR2 (germline): MNHEY, SVGEGT. The CDR3 region is CASSTALAGINL.

The chain links TRBV27 to TRBJ2-1; the match to TRBD2 covers 7 bases. The CDR3 totals 13 residues. Germline lookup yields CDR1 MNHEY and CDR2 SMNVEV (reference sequence). The trim removed 9 bases at V and 9 bases at J, leaving 11 bases unmatched. The CDR3 region has the DNA TGTGCCAGTCGACGGGGAGGGTCTGGTGAGCAGTTCTTC. It is translated as CASRRGGSGEQFF.

In nucleotides, the CDR3 is TGCGCCAGCAGCTTTATGGGACAGGGGGCGGACGGCTACACCTTC. Translation gives CASSFMGQGADGYTF. The rearrangement joins TRBV5-1 to TRBJ1-2; 12 nucleotides match TRBD1. Germline loops: CDR1 SGHRS, CDR2 YFSETQ. This CDR3 comprises 15 residues. Germline trimming cut 2 bases from V and 8 bases from J; bases unmatched to any gene: 7.

CDR3 coding DNA: TGTGCCAGCAGTGAGTATGGTGCAGGGTCGGTTAATCAGCCCCAGCATTTT. Its translation is CASSEYGAGSVNQPQHF. V gene TRBV6-1 combines with J gene TRBJ1-5, with D perhaps TRBD1 (5 bases). Trimming removed 3 bases from V and 4 bases from J, with 19 bases in between. CDR3 length: 17 amino acids. Germline lookup yields CDR1 MNHNS and CDR2 SASEGT.

The chain is built from TRBV6-5 and TRBJ2-7; 8 positions match TRBD1. The CDR3 runs to 14 residues. Germline CDR1 and CDR2: MNHEY and SVGAGI. The V and J ends lost 6 bases and 7 bases, in that order; junction bases with no gene match: 11. The chain's CDR3 is CASSPRTGRWEQYF. Written as DNA, the CDR3 is TGTGCCAGCAGCCCGCGGACAGGGCGATGGGAGCAGTACTTC.

This chain links TRBV6-5 with TRBJ1-2; D unresolved. CDR3 length: 15 amino acids. V was trimmed by 0 bases and J by 2 bases, leaving 10 bases between them. In germline, CDR1 is MNHEY, CDR2 SVGAGI. CDR3 DNA: TGTGCCAGCAGTTACTCAGCCGACGGGAACTATGGCTACACCTTC. The encoded protein is CASSYSADGNYGYTF.

This clone was counted a few times. The chain uses TRBV29-1 and TRBJ1-3; D is unresolved. V lost 6 bases and J lost 4, with 13 bases in between. Per germline, CDR1 SQVTM and CDR2 ANQGSEA. The CDR3 runs 13 residues. CDR3 nucleotides: TGCAGCGTAGAGGGTGTCGGGGGAAACACCATATATTTT. It translates to CSVEGVGGNTIYF.

This clone was found once. DNA of the CDR3: TGTGCCAGCAGCGTTGGACTAGCGCAGGCGGAGACCCAGTACTTC. It encodes CASSVGLAQAETQYF. V usage is TRBV11-1 and J usage is TRBJ2-5; 9 nucleotides agree with TRBD2. Germline CDR1 is SGHAT and CDR2 is FQDESV (reference sequence). This CDR3 contains 15 residues. V lost 5 bases and J lost 5; bases outside the gene matches: 9.

The chain joins TRBV5-1 to TRBJ2-4; TRBD1 agrees at 8 bases. The CDR3 runs 17 residues. Per the germline V gene, CDR1 is SGHRS and CDR2 is YFSETQ. Trimming took 0 bases from V and 0 from J; bases not matched to a gene: 5. CDR3 in DNA: TGCGCCAGCAGCTTGGCCGGGACAGGCCTAGCCAAAAACATTCAGTACTTC. Protein product: CASSLAGTGLAKNIQYF.

This clone was detected only once. V gene TRBV6-5 combines with J gene TRBJ1-3; D might be TRBD1 (5 bases). The germline gives CDR1 MNHEY, CDR2 SVGAGI. This CDR3 region has 14 residues. Trimming removed 7 bases from V and 2 bases from J, with 12 bases in between. The CDR3 loop is CASMGQGTGNTIYF. Here the CDR3 DNA reads TGTGCCAGCATGGGGCAGGGAACTGGAAACACCATATATTTT.

The chain joins TRBV19 to TRBJ1-3; D is unresolved. The CDR3 extends over 15 amino acids. Trimming removed 5 bases from V and 0 bases from J, with 11 bases in between. The germline V gene has CDR1 LNHDA and CDR2 SQIVND (reference sequence). As DNA, the CDR3 is TGTGCCAGTAGTGATGCAGGCTACTCTGGAAACACCATATATTTT. It translates to CASSDAGYSGNTIYF.

V is TRBV21-1 and J is TRBJ2-1; the table's D call, TRBD1, was not checked against the DNA. TRBV21-1 is noted as a pseudogene. The CDR3 is 17 residues long. The CDR3, as DNA: TGTGCCAGCAGCAAAGAGCCCCACAGGCTACATTACAATGAGCAGTTCTTC. This encodes CASSKEPHRLHYNEQFF.

There are a few counts of this clone. An end of the junction does not agree with germline; a read error may underlie this. The chain uses TRBV7-9 and TRBJ2-7; 9 nucleotides line up with TRBD1. Germline V CDR1 and CDR2: SEHNR, FQNEAQ (reference sequence). This CDR3 has 14 amino acids. The CDR3 is CASTLRDRVYEQYF. CDR3 nucleotide sequence: TGTGCCAGCACCTTAAGGGACAGGGTCTACGAGCAGTACTTC.

V and J are TRBV5-6 and TRBJ1-5; 7 nucleotides agree with TRBD1. The germline V gene has CDR1 SGHDT and CDR2 YYEEEE. This CDR3 is built from 15 residues. Germline trimming cut 4 bases from V and 5 bases from J; bases unmatched to any gene: 9. This CDR3 reads CASSRRGQIDQPQHF. The CDR3 DNA reads as TGTGCCAGCAGCCGGCGGGGACAGATAGATCAGCCCCAGCATTTT.

The J gene is TRBJ2-7, the V gene TRBV3-1 (or the pseudogene TRBV3-2), with 7 bases aligning to TRBD1. The CDR3 spans 18 residues. V was clipped by 0 bases and J by 2 bases; unmatched bases: 13. In germline, CDR1 is LGHDT, CDR2 YNNKEL (reference sequence). The CDR3 protein is CASSQEGDSFGPTYEQYF. The CDR3 DNA follows: TGTGCCAGCAGCCAAGAAGGGGACAGTTTTGGTCCTACCTACGAGCAGTACTTC.

This clone was found a few times. The chain uses TRBV14 and TRBJ1-2, with 7 bases that match TRBD1. Unmatched junction bases numbered 10, after V lost 4 bases and J lost 8 bases. CDR1 and CDR2 (germline): SGHDN, FVKESK. The CDR3 spans 14 residues. As DNA, the CDR3 is TGTGCCAGCAGCCCCGGACAGGTCTTTAAGGGCTACACCTTC. It codes for CASSPGQVFKGYTF. The variable domain in full, with the rest retrieved from reference TRBV14 and TRBJ1-2, is EAGVTQFPSHSVIEKGQTVTLRCDPISGHDNLYWYRRVMGKEIKFLLHFVKESKQDESGMPNNRFLAERTGGTYSTLKVQPAELEDSGVYFCASSPGQVFKGYTFGSGTRLTVV.

The gene calls are TRBV7-3 and TRBJ2-4; 11 bases agree with TRBD2. The CDR3 is 13 amino acids. After removal of 4 bases from V and 13 bases from J, the junction contained 6 bases not matched to a gene. The germline CDR1 and CDR2 sequences are SGHTA and FQGTGA. This CDR3 reads CASSSLSGGAQYF. CDR3 nucleotide sequence: TGTGCCAGCAGCTCCCTTAGCGGGGGGGCCCAGTACTTC.

The chain carries TRBV5-1 and TRBJ1-1; 9 nucleotides agree with TRBD1. CDR1 SGHRS and CDR2 YFSETQ come from the germline V gene. V lost 3 bases to trimming and J lost 10 bases; unmatched junction nucleotides: 10. This CDR3 has 14 residues. CDR3 DNA: TGCGCCAGCAGCTATGGCGGGACAGGGAGTTCAGCTTTCTTT. Residues: CASSYGGTGSSAFF.